Each of the 30 T cell receptor beta chains below was sequenced from the same sample in a study of early T cells in non-severe SARS-CoV-2 infection. In TCRdb, the 5' RACE reads were re-called with MiXCR into one record per CDR3 protein. Of 35,000 to 40,000 distinct CDR3 sequences in the sample, approximately 6% were seen once. Sequenced input: whole blood. These receptors were taken from an adult who was a healthcare worker with PCR-confirmed SARS-CoV-2 infection or an uninfected control (not recorded which).

This clonotype came up many times. J is TRBJ2-3 and V is TRBV6-1; possible D gene TRBD2, 6 bases. V lost 3 bases, J lost 5 bases, and 18 bases lay in between. Germline CDR1 and CDR2: MNHNS and SASEGT. The length of the CDR3 is 16 residues. DNA of the CDR3: TGTGCCAGCAGTGATCAAGGAAGGCGGGATATAGATACGCAGTATTTT. Translation gives CASSDQGRRDIDTQYF.

The V and J genes are TRBV12-3 or TRBV12-4 and TRBJ2-1; TRBD1 agrees at 10 bases. The CDR3 extends over 15 amino acids. J gave up 5 bases and V 4 bases, and 5 bases lay outside the gene matches. The CDR3 loop reads CASSSGQGRDNEQFF. The DNA for the CDR3 is TGTGCCAGCAGTTCGGGACAGGGGCGGGACAATGAGCAGTTCTTC.

This clonotype was recorded many times. The rearrangement uses TRBV12-3 or TRBV12-4 and TRBJ2-1; a possible D gene is TRBD1 (5 bases). This CDR3 contains 13 residues. V was pared by 7 bases and J by 8 bases, with 15 bases between. The CDR3 coding sequence is TGTGCCAGCAACGAAGGCTGGGGCGATGAGCAGTTCTTC. Residues: CASNEGWGDEQFF.

This clonotype showed up many times. This rearrangement joins TRBV7-9 to TRBJ2-5, with 14 bases lining up with TRBD2. Germline lookup yields CDR1 SEHNR and CDR2 FQNEAQ (reference sequence). V lost 6 bases and J lost 5; bases outside the gene matches: 2. The CDR3 has 14 residues. The CDR3 reads CASRGTSGSETQYF. Written as DNA, the CDR3 is TGTGCCAGCAGGGGGACTAGCGGGAGTGAGACCCAGTACTTC.

This clonotype was seen at least ten times. The chain recombines TRBV30 with TRBJ2-7; D gene ambiguous. CDR1 is GTSNPN, CDR2 SVGIG, per germline (reference sequence). This CDR3 is 13 amino acids long. Trimming pared 0 bases from V and 4 bases from J, leaving 10 bases between. The CDR3 region is CAWSVSSPYEQYF. DNA of the CDR3: TGTGCCTGGAGTGTAAGTTCCCCTTACGAGCAGTACTTC.

This clonotype occurred a few times. The chain joins TRBV4-3 to TRBJ2-7, with 11 bases lining up with TRBD1. The ends lost 4 bases at V and 0 bases at J; junction bases unmatched: 2. The CDR3 covers 15 residues. Germline V gene data show CDR1 as LGHNA and CDR2 as YSLEER. In DNA form, the CDR3 reads TGCGCCAGCAGCCCGGGGACAGGGGGCTCCTACGAGCAGTACTTC. Its protein is CASSPGTGGSYEQYF.

In its sample, this clonotype was seen many times. V is TRBV7-2 and J is TRBJ2-5; D is uncertain. The CDR3 spans 13 residues. V was trimmed by 5 bases and J by 4 bases, leaving 11 bases between them. Per the germline V gene, CDR1 is SGHTA and CDR2 is FQGNSA. The CDR3 reads CASSLWTGETQYF. The CDR3 DNA sequence: TGTGCCAGCAGCCTATGGACGGGAGAGACCCAGTACTTC. Using reference TRBV7-2 and TRBJ2-5 for the parts outside the CDR3, the full variable domain is GAGVSQSPSNKVTEKGKDVELRCDPISGHTALYWYRQSLGQGLEFLIYFQGNSAPDKSGLPSDRFSAERTGGSVSTLTIQRTQQEDSAVYLCASSLWTGETQYFGPGTRLLVL.

This clonotype was seen at least ten times. The chain employs TRBV6-5 and TRBJ1-1; unclear D gene. Germline assignment: CDR1 MNHEY and CDR2 SVGAGI. Trimming removed 0 bases from V and 2 bases from J, with 4 bases in between. There are 13 residues in the CDR3. In nucleotides, the CDR3 is TGTGCCAGCAGTTACTCTTTTAACACTGAAGCTTTCTTT. Translation: CASSYSFNTEAFF.

This clonotype was seen many times. The chain links TRBV20-1 to TRBJ2-3; 9 bases map to TRBD1. Losses at the gene ends were 6 bases for V and 2 bases for J; bases not matched to a gene: 3. The CDR3 spans 13 residues. CDR1 and CDR2 from the germline V gene are DFQATT and SNEGSKA (reference sequence). The CDR3 DNA is TGCAGTGCGGGGGACAGGGCCACAGATACGCAGTATTTT. This translates into CSAGDRATDTQYF.

This clonotype was counted ten times or more. This chain uses TRBV14 with TRBJ1-3; tentative D call: TRBD1 (5 bases). CDR3 size: 16 residues. The ends were cut back, 1 base at V and 4 bases at J, with 14 bases in the middle. Germline CDR1 is SGHDN and CDR2 is FVKESK. The CDR3 bases are TGTGCCAGCAGCCAAGTCGGGGGGTTCGGCGGAAACACCATATATTTT. Its protein is CASSQVGGFGGNTIYF. Supplemented by reference TRBV14 and TRBJ1-3, the full variable domain reads EAGVTQFPSHSVIEKGQTVTLRCDPISGHDNLYWYRRVMGKEIKFLLHFVKESKQDESGMPNNRFLAERTGGTYSTLKVQPAELEDSGVYFCASSQVGGFGGNTIYFGEGSWLTVV.

The gene calls are TRBV12-3 or TRBV12-4 and TRBJ2-5; possibly TRBD2 for D (6 bases). V dropped 2 bases and J dropped 5 bases, with 15 bases sitting between them. This CDR3 comprises 15 residues. Written as DNA, the CDR3 is TGTGCCAGCAGTTTATGGGGACTCGGAGGGGAGACCCAGTACTTC. Translating it yields CASSLWGLGGETQYF.

Many counts were recorded for this clonotype. The chain has TRBV29-1 and TRBJ2-1; 10 nucleotides match TRBD2. Germline lookup yields CDR1 SQVTM and CDR2 ANQGSEA. J lost 0 bases, V lost 4 bases, and 6 bases had no gene match. This CDR3 has 16 residues. CDR3 sequence (DNA): TGCAGCGTTGTGAGACTAGCGGGTACCTCCTACAATGAGCAGTTCTTC. Protein sequence: CSVVRLAGTSYNEQFF.

In this sample, this clonotype turned up a few times. The chain carries TRBV12-3 or TRBV12-4 and TRBJ2-3; 14 bases are a match to TRBD2. This CDR3 region has 19 residues. With V trimmed by 5 bases and J by 2 bases, 12 bases remained unmatched. The CDR3 DNA reads TGTGCCAGCAGTGGACTAGCGGGAGGCCGGGGGGGTTTCACAGATACGCAGTATTTT. It codes for CASSGLAGGRGGFTDTQYF.

This clonotype was counted at least ten times. This rearrangement joins TRBV21-1 to TRBJ2-7. TRBV21-1 is recorded as a pseudogene. This CDR3 is built from 12 residues. The CDR3: CASIGDGYEQYF. Here the CDR3 DNA reads TGTGCCAGCATAGGCGACGGATACGAGCAGTACTTC.

This clonotype was detected many times. The chain employs TRBV5-1 and TRBJ2-5, with 7 bases identical to TRBD2. Germline assignment: CDR1 SGHRS and CDR2 YFSETQ. V was clipped by 7 bases and J by 0 bases; unmatched bases: 9. The CDR3 spans 15 residues. The CDR3 reads CASARGGGYQETQYF. DNA for the CDR3: TGCGCCAGCGCAAGAGGCGGGGGATACCAAGAGACCCAGTACTTC.

In this sample, this clonotype turned up many times. The chain carries TRBV7-2 and TRBJ1-6; 10 bases line up with TRBD1. Germline V CDR1 and CDR2: SGHTA, FQGNSA. J gave up 8 bases and V 3 bases, and 1 base lay outside the gene matches. This CDR3 contains 14 residues. This CDR3 reads CASSLGQGYSPLHF. CDR3 DNA: TGTGCCAGCAGCTTGGGACAGGGGTATTCACCCCTCCACTTT.

This sequence joins TRBV27 and TRBJ2-1; possible D gene TRBD1, 6 bases. V shed 11 bases and J shed 6 bases, with 17 bases lying between them. The CDR3 covers 13 residues. Per the germline V gene, CDR1 is MNHEY and CDR2 is SMNVEV (reference sequence). The CDR3 loop reads CAAGRGLINEQFF. CDR3 in DNA: TGTGCCGCGGGCAGGGGCTTAATCAATGAGCAGTTCTTC.

The V call is TRBV30, the J call TRBJ1-5; no firm D call. The germline V gene has CDR1 GTSNPN and CDR2 SVGIG (reference sequence). The CDR3 has 14 residues. V was cut by 0 bases and J by 1 base, with 7 bases left in between. The CDR3 sequence: CAWSVGGSNQPQHF. DNA for the CDR3: TGTGCCTGGAGTGTAGGTGGGAGCAATCAGCCCCAGCATTTT.

This clonotype was counted ten times or more. The J gene is TRBJ2-7, the V gene TRBV10-3, with D tentatively TRBD1 (6 bases). The CDR3 sequence is 13 residues long. Germline V CDR1 and CDR2: ENHRY, SYGVKD. V gave up 7 bases and J gave up 3 bases, with 13 bases separating them. CDR3 in DNA: TGTGCCATCACGGACAGTAGACTCTACGAGCAGTACTTC. Translating gives CAITDSRLYEQYF.

This clonotype was counted between two and nine times. One base away lies a much larger clone, so this may be a sequencing read error. J is TRBJ2-1 and V is TRBV4-1, with TRBD2 as a possible D gene (5 bases). Germline CDR1 and CDR2: MGHRA and YSYEKL. The CDR3 is 16 residues long. DNA of the CDR3: TGCGCCAGCAGACAAGATCGGGGATTTTCCTACAATGAGCAGTTCTTC. The encoded protein is CASRQDRGFSYNEQFF.

This clonotype showed up just a few times. V gene TRBV5-4 combines with J gene TRBJ2-3; 13 bases are a match to TRBD2. The V gene's germline CDR1 is SGHNT and CDR2 YYREEE (reference sequence). The CDR3 has 16 residues. J was trimmed by 4 bases and V by 4 bases; bases with no gene match: 6. CDR3 in DNA: TGTGCCAGCAGCCAACGACTAGCGGGAGGCCCAGATACGCAGTATTTT. As protein: CASSQRLAGGPDTQYF. Using reference TRBV5-4 and TRBJ2-3 for the parts outside the CDR3, the full variable domain is ETGVTQSPTHLIKTRGQQVTLRCSSQSGHNTVSWYQQALGQGPQFIFQYYREEENGRGNFPPRFSGLQFPNYSSELNVNALELDDSALYLCASSQRLAGGPDTQYFGPGTRLTVL.

The table lists this clonotype with many counts. V usage is TRBV2 and J usage is TRBJ1-1, with TRBD1 matching over 9 bases. The CDR3 totals 14 residues. Germline loops: CDR1 SNHLY, CDR2 FYNNEI. J gave up 11 bases and V 4 bases, and 11 bases lay outside the gene matches. DNA for the CDR3: TGTGCCAGCAGTGGACGGGACAGGGAACGGTACGCTTTCTTT. Translation: CASSGRDRERYAFF.

This clonotype came up many times. The DNA for the CDR3 is TGTGCCAGCAGCCCATCCTGGGGGGCTTACGAGCAGTACTTC. The encoded protein is CASSPSWGAYEQYF. The rearrangement links TRBV11-2 to TRBJ2-7, with D perhaps assigned TRBD1 or TRBD2 (6 bases each). The V end was cut by 5 bases, the J end by 4 bases, with 15 bases between. The V gene's germline CDR1 is SGHAT and CDR2 FQNNGV. This CDR3 is built from 14 residues.

V and J are TRBV5-6 and TRBJ2-1; D might be TRBD1 (5 bases). The CDR3 totals 12 residues. CDR1 SGHDT and CDR2 YYEEEE come from the germline V gene. Trimming removed 0 bases from V and 12 bases from J, with 10 bases in between. This CDR3 reads CASSLVGQGQFF. The CDR3 region has the DNA TGTGCCAGCAGCTTGGTCGGGCAGGGGCAGTTCTTC.

The chain couples TRBV7-6 to TRBJ2-7; 12 bases are shared with TRBD2. CDR3 length: 16 amino acids. With V trimmed by 5 bases and J by 2 bases, 7 bases remained unmatched. Germline loops: CDR1 SGHVS, CDR2 FNYEAQ. Here the CDR3 DNA reads TGTGCCAGCAGCGCGACTAGCGGGGGACTCCCCTACGAGCAGTACTTC. It codes for CASSATSGGLPYEQYF.

Ten or more counts support this clonotype. The gene calls are TRBV5-1 and TRBJ2-3; unclear D gene. Trimming removed 7 bases at V and 0 bases at J, with 15 bases between. Germline CDR1 reads SGHRS; CDR2 reads YFSETQ. The CDR3 sequence is 15 residues long. CDR3 sequence (DNA): TGCGCCAGCCGGTTGTCCACGGCTAGCACAGATACGCAGTATTTT. Translated, it gives CASRLSTASTDTQYF.

This clonotype has at least ten counts. The rearrangement uses TRBV7-9 and TRBJ2-5; no clear D gene. V gave up 2 bases and J gave up 7 bases, with 11 bases separating them. This CDR3 is 13 amino acids long. Germline CDR1 reads SEHNR; CDR2 reads FQNEAQ (reference sequence). CDR3 DNA sequence: TGTGCCAGCAGCTTAACTCCAATGGGGACCCAGTACTTC. Its protein product is CASSLTPMGTQYF.

There are many counts of this clonotype. V gene TRBV5-6 combines with J gene TRBJ2-5, with D hard to call. Trimming took off 0 bases at V and 2 bases at J, with 2 bases between the two ends. The CDR3 runs to 12 residues. Germline V gene data show CDR1 as SGHDT and CDR2 as YYEEEE. The CDR3 spells CASSLDQETQYF. The CDR3 DNA reads as TGTGCCAGCAGCTTGGATCAAGAGACCCAGTACTTC.

This clonotype was detected ten times or more. The chain is built from TRBV18 and TRBJ2-7; the match to TRBD1 covers 8 bases. Germline CDR1 is KGHSH and CDR2 is LQKENI. The trim removed 1 base at V and 1 base at J, leaving 6 bases unmatched. The CDR3 loop spans 16 amino acids. CDR3 in amino acids: CASSPRDRIPSYEQYF. The DNA for the CDR3 is TGTGCCAGCTCACCACGGGACAGGATCCCATCCTACGAGCAGTACTTC.

The V gene is TRBV7-2, the J gene TRBJ1-1; unclear D gene. Germline V CDR1 and CDR2: SGHTA, FQGNSA. CDR3 length: 13 amino acids. V was pared by 4 bases and J by 1 base, with 7 bases between. DNA for the CDR3: TGTGCCAGCAGCTCGCTCAGGAACACTGAAGCTTTCTTT. It encodes CASSSLRNTEAFF.